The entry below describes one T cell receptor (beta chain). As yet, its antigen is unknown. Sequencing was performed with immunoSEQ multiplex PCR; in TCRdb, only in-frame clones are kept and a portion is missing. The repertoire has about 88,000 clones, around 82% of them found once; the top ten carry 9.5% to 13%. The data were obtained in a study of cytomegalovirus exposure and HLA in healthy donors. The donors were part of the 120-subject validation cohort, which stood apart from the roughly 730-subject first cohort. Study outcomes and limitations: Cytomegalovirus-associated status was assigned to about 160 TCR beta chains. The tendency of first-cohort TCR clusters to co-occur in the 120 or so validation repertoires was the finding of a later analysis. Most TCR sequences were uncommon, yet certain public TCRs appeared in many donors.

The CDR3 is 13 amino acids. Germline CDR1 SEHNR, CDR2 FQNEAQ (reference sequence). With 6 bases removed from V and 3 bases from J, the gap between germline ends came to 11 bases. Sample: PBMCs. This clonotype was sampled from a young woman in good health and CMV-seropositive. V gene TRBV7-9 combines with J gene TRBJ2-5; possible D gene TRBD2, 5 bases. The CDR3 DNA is TGTGCCAGCAGAACAAGCGGAAAAGAGACCCAGTACTTC. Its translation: CASRTSGKETQYF.